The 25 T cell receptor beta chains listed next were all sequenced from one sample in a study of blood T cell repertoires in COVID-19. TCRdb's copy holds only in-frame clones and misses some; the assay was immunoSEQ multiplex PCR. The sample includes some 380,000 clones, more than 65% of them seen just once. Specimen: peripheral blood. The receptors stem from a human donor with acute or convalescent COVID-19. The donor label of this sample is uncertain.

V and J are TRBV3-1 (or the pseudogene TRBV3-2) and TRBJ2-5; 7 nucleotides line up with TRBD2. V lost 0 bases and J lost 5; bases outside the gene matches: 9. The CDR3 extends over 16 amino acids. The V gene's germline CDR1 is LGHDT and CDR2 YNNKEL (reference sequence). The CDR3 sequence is CASSQDLGLAVETQYF. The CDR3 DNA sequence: TGTGCCAGCAGCCAAGATCTCGGGCTAGCGGTCGAGACCCAGTACTTC.

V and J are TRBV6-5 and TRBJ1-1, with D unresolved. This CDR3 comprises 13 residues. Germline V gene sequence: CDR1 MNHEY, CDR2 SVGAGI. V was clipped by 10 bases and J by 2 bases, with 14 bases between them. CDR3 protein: CATISTPNTEAFF. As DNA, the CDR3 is TGTGCCACCATTAGCACTCCAAACACTGAAGCTTTCTTT.

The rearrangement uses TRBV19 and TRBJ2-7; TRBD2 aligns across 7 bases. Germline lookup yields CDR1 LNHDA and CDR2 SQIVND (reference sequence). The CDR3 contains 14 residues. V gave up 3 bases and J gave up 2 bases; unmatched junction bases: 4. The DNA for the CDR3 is TGTGCCAGTAGTATTTATCGGGGGGCCTACGAGCAGTACTTC. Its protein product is CASSIYRGAYEQYF.

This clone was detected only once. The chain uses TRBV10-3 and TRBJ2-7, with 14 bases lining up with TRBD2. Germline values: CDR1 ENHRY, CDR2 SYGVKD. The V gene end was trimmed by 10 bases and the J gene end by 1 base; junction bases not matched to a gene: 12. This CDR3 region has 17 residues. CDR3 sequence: CATLGGTSGSNSYEQYF. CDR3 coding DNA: TGTGCCACCCTCGGCGGGACTAGCGGGAGTAATTCCTACGAGCAGTACTTC.

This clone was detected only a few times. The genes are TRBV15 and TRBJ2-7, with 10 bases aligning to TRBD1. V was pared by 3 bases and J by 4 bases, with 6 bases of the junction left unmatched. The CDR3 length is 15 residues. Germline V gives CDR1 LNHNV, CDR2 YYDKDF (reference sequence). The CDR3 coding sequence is TGTGCCACCAGCAGGGCCGGGACAGGGGTATACGAGCAGTACTTC. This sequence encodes CATSRAGTGVYEQYF.

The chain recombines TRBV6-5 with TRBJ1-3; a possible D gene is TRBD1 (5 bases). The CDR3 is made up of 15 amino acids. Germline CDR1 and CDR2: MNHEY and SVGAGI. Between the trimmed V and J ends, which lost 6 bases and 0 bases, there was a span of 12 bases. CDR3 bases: TGTGCCAGCAGCAAGGGGATGAGCTCTGGAAACACCATATATTTT. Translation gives CASSKGMSSGNTIYF.

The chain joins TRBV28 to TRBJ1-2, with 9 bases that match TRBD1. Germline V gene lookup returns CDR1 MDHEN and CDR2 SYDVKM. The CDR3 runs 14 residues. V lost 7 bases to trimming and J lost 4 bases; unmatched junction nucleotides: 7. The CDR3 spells CASKVTGGSYGYTF. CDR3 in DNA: TGTGCCAGCAAAGTGACAGGGGGGAGCTATGGCTACACCTTC.

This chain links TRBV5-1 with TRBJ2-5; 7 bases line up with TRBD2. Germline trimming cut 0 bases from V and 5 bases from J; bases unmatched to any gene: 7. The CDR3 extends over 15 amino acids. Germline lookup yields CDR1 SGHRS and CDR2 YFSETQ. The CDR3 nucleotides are TGCGCCAGCAGCTTGGAGGGAGGGGAGAGGGAGACCCAGTACTTC. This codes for CASSLEGGERETQYF.

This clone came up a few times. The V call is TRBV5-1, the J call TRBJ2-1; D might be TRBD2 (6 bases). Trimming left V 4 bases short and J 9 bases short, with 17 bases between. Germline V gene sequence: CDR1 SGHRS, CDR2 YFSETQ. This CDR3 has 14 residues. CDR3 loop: CASSMRPGDGEQFF. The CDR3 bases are TGCGCCAGCAGCATGCGACCGGGGGACGGTGAGCAGTTCTTC. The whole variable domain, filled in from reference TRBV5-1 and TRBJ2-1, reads KAGVTQTPRYLIKTRGQQVTLSCSPISGHRSVSWYQQTPGQGLQFLFEYFSETQRNKGNFPGRFSGRQFSNSRSEMNVSTLELGDSALYLCASSMRPGDGEQFFGPGTRLTVL.

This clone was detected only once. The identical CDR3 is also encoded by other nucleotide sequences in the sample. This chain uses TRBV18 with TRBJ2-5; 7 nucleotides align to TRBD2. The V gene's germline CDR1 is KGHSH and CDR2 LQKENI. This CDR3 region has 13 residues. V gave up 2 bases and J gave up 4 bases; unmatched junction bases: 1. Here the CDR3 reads CASSPTGGETQYF. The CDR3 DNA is TGTGCCAGCTCACCAACGGGGGGAGAGACCCAGTACTTC.

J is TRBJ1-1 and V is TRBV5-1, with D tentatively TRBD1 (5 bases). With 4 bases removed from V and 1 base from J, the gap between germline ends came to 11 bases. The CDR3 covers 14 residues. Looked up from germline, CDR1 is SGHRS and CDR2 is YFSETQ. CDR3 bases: TGCGCCAGCAGCACAACAGGCGCGAACACTGAAGCTTTCTTT. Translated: CASSTTGANTEAFF.

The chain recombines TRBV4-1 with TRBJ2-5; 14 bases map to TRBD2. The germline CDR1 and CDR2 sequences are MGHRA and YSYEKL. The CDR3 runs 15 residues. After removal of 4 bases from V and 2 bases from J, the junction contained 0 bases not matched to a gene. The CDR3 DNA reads TGCGCCAGCAGCCGGACTAGCGGGGGGCAAGAGACCCAGTACTTC. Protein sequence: CASSRTSGGQETQYF.

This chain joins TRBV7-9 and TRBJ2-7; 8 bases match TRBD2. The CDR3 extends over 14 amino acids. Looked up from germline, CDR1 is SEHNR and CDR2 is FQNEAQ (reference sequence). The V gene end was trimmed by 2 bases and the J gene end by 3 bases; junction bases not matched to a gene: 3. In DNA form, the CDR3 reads TGTGCCAGCAGCTTAAGTACTAGCGGCTACGAGCAGTACTTC. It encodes CASSLSTSGYEQYF.

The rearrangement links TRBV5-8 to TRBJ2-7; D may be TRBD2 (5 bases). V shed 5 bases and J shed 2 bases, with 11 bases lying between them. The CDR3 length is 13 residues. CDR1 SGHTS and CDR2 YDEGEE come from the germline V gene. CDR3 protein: CASRARATYEQYF. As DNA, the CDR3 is TGTGCCAGCAGAGCGAGGGCCACCTACGAGCAGTACTTC.

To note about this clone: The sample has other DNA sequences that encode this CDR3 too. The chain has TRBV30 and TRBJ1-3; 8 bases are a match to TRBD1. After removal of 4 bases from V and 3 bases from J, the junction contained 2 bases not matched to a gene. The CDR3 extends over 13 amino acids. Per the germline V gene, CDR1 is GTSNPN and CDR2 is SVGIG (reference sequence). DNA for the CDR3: TGTGCCTGGACAGGGGGCAGTGGAAACACCATATATTTT. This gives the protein CAWTGGSGNTIYF.

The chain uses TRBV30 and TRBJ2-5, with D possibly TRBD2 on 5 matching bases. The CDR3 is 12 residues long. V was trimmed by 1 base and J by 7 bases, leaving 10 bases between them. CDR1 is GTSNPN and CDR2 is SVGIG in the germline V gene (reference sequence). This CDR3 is CAWSGTRGTQYF. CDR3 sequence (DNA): TGTGCCTGGAGTGGGACCCGGGGGACCCAGTACTTC.

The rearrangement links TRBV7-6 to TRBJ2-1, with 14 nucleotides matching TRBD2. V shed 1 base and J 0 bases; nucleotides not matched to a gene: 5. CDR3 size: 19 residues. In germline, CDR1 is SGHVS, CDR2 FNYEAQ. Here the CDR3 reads CASSLGLAGGPSSYNEQFF. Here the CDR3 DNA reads TGTGCCAGCAGCTTAGGACTAGCGGGAGGGCCTAGCTCCTACAATGAGCAGTTCTTC.

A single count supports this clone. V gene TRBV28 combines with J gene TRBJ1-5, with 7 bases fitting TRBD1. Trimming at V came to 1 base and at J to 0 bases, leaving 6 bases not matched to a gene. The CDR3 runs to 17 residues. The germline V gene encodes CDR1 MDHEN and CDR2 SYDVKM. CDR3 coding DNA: TGTGCCAGCAGTTTATTCGGGAGGGGGCTTAGCAATCAGCCCCAGCATTTT. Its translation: CASSLFGRGLSNQPQHF.

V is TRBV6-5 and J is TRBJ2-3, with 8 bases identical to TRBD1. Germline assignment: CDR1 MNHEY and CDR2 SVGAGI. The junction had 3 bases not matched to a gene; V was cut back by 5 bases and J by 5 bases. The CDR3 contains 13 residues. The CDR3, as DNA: TGTGCCAGCAGTCCGGGACAGGTAGATACGCAGTATTTT. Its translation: CASSPGQVDTQYF.

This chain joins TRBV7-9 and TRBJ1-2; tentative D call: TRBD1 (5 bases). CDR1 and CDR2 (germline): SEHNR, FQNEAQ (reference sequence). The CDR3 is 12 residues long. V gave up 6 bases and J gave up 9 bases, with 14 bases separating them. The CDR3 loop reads CASSFPGGSYTF. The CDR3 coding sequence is TGTGCCAGCAGTTTCCCCGGGGGGAGCTACACCTTC.

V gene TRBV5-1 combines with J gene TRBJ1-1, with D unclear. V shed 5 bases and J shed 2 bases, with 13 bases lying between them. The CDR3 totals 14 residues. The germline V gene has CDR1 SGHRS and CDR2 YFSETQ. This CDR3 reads CASSPDTFNTEAFF. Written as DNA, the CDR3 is TGCGCCAGCAGTCCTGACACGTTCAACACTGAAGCTTTCTTT.

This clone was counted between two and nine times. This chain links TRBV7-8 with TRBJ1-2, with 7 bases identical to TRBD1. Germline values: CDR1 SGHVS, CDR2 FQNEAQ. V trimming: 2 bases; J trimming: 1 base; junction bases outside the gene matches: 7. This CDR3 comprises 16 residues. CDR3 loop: CASSLLTGAINYGYTF. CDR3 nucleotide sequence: TGTGCCAGCAGCTTATTAACAGGGGCCATTAACTATGGCTACACCTTC.

The CDR3 DNA reads TGTGCCAGCAGGACCCGGCGCACAGGGATACAATTTAGTGGCAAGCAGTATTTT. Translation gives CASRTRRTGIQFSGKQYF. V gene TRBV2 combines with J gene TRBJ2-3, with TRBD1 as a possible D gene (6 bases). CDR1 and CDR2 (germline): SNHLY, FYNNEI. Deletions cut 6 bases from V and 11 bases from J, with 33 bases between. CDR3 length equals 18 residues.

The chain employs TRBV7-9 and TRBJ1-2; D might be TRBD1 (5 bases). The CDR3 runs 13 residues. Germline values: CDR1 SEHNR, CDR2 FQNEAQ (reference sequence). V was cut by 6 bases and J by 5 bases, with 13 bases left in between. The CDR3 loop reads CASSPDILYGYTF. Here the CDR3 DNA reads TGTGCCAGCAGTCCGGACATACTGTATGGCTACACCTTC.

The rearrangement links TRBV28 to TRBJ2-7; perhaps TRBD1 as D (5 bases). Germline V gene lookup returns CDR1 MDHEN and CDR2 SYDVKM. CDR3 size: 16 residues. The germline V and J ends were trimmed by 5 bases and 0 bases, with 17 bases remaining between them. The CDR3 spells CASSPQGVQRSYEQYF. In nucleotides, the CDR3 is TGTGCCAGCAGTCCCCAAGGGGTCCAACGCTCCTACGAGCAGTACTTC. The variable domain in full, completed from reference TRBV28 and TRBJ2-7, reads DVKVTQSSRYLVKRTGEKVFLECVQDMDHENMFWYRQDPGLGLRLIYFSYDVKMKEKGDIPEGYSVSREKKERFSLILESASTNQTSMYLCASSPQGVQRSYEQYFGPGTRLTVT.